The 22 T cell receptor beta chains below all came from one sample that was sequenced in a study of T cells in Graves' hyperthyroidism and ophthalmopathy. Amplification yielded TCR beta CDR3 regions, with RNA transcripts as the source. The HTBI primer set served for first-round RT-PCR of the TCR CDR3. TCRdb reprocessed the multiplex PCR reads with MiXCR, giving one entry per CDR3 protein. The top ten clones hold approximately 7.8% of a sample with fewer than 350,000 distinct CDR3 sequences, about an eighth of them seen once. Input material: blood. These receptors were collected from a woman younger than 45 with Graves' hyperthyroidism that later progressed to Graves' ophthalmopathy.

The sample holds a few counts of this clonotype. The chain couples TRBV19 to TRBJ1-1, with D uncertain. CDR3 length: 14 residues. The V end was cut by 2 bases, the J end by 2 bases, with 9 bases between. Germline CDR1 LNHDA, CDR2 SQIVND (reference sequence). CDR3 bases: TGTGCCAGTAGTATATACGGGAGAAACACTGAAGCTTTCTTT. Translation: CASSIYGRNTEAFF.

This clonotype was recorded many times. V gene TRBV30 combines with J gene TRBJ2-1, with D unclear. This CDR3 contains 14 residues. V was trimmed by 0 bases and J by 6 bases, leaving 12 bases between them. The V gene's germline CDR1 is GTSNPN and CDR2 SVGIG (reference sequence). The DNA of the CDR3 is TGTGCCTGGAGTGTGGGGATAAAGGTCAATGAGCAGTTCTTC. Residues: CAWSVGIKVNEQFF.

In its sample, this clonotype was seen many times. The V and J genes are TRBV20-1 and TRBJ2-5; TRBD2 matches 14 bases. CDR3 length equals 16 residues. CDR1 and CDR2 from the germline V gene are DFQATT and SNEGSKA (reference sequence). The ends lost 6 bases at V and 5 bases at J; junction bases unmatched: 11. The CDR3 reads CSASRLAGGKGETQYF. The CDR3 DNA sequence: TGCAGTGCAAGTAGACTAGCGGGAGGGAAGGGGGAGACCCAGTACTTC.

This clonotype was recorded many times. The chain is built from TRBV5-5 and TRBJ2-7; no clear D. Germline CDR1 SGHKS, CDR2 YYEKEE (reference sequence). V dropped 2 bases and J dropped 5 bases, with 11 bases sitting between them. This CDR3 is 13 amino acids long. The CDR3 is CASSFGPNDEQYF. Here the CDR3 DNA reads TGTGCCAGCAGCTTCGGTCCTAACGACGAGCAGTACTTC.

In this sample, this clonotype turned up many times. V gene TRBV2 combines with J gene TRBJ2-3; a possible D gene is TRBD1 (6 bases). The CDR3 extends over 14 amino acids. Germline CDR1 is SNHLY and CDR2 is FYNNEI. Deletions cut 6 bases from V and 0 bases from J, with 10 bases between. Here the CDR3 reads CASRGTSSTDTQYF. The DNA for the CDR3 is TGTGCCAGCAGAGGGACATCTAGCACAGATACGCAGTATTTT.

This clonotype has at least ten counts. The chain is built from TRBV6-1 and TRBJ2-7; 13 nucleotides match TRBD2. V shed 5 bases, J shed 2 bases, and the junction held 3 bases outside the gene matches. The germline gives CDR1 MNHNS, CDR2 SASEGT. The CDR3 runs to 15 residues. The CDR3 sequence: CASSKGLAGTYEQYF. The CDR3 DNA follows: TGTGCCAGCAGTAAGGGACTAGCGGGAACCTACGAGCAGTACTTC.

This clonotype showed up many times. The V and J genes are TRBV2 and TRBJ2-1; weak D call: TRBD2 (6 bases). Germline V lookup: CDR1 SNHLY, CDR2 FYNNEI. The CDR3 spans 14 residues. Here the CDR3 reads CACKDYQNANEQFF. The CDR3 coding sequence is TGTGCTTGCAAGGACTATCAAAACGCCAATGAGCAGTTCTTC.

This clonotype showed up many times. The chain is built from TRBV19 and TRBJ1-3; weak D call: TRBD1 (6 bases). With 9 bases removed from V and 4 bases from J, the gap between germline ends came to 16 bases. The germline gives CDR1 LNHDA, CDR2 SQIVND (reference sequence). The CDR3 is 14 residues long. The CDR3 DNA is TGTGCCAGCCAAACAACAGGGTCCGGAAACACCATATATTTT. Amino acid sequence: CASQTTGSGNTIYF.

This clonotype was picked up many times. The chain uses TRBV12-3 or TRBV12-4 and TRBJ2-1, with 9 bases matching TRBD2. The CDR3 runs to 15 residues. With 3 bases clipped from V and 8 bases from J, the junction kept 8 bases outside the gene matches. CDR3 in DNA: TGTGCCAGCAGTTTGGCGGGGGGGCGCTGGGATGAGCAGTTCTTC. Protein sequence: CASSLAGGRWDEQFF.

There are many counts of this clonotype. The chain has TRBV10-3 and TRBJ2-7; no clear D. The CDR3 extends over 15 amino acids. V lost 2 bases and J lost 0, with 11 bases in between. In germline, CDR1 is ENHRY, CDR2 SYGVKD. As DNA, the CDR3 is TGTGCCATCAGTGAGCCCGATGTTGGCTCCTACGAGCAGTACTTC. Protein: CAISEPDVGSYEQYF.

In its sample, this clonotype was seen many times. The J gene is TRBJ2-3, the V gene TRBV7-6; no reliable D call. Trimming took 1 base from V and 9 from J, leaving 8 bases between them. The CDR3 contains 12 residues. CDR1 SGHVS and CDR2 FNYEAQ come from the germline V gene. CDR3 region: CASSLVGRTQYF. The CDR3, as DNA: TGTGCCAGCAGCTTAGTCGGAAGGACGCAGTATTTT.

The sample holds a few counts of this clonotype. J is TRBJ2-7 and V is TRBV20-1; no reliable D call. Trimming took off 6 bases at V and 1 base at J, with 13 bases between the two ends. Germline CDR1 and CDR2: DFQATT and SNEGSKA (reference sequence). The CDR3 is 13 amino acids. CDR3 in amino acids: CSAWRYPSYEQYF. The CDR3 DNA reads TGCAGTGCGTGGCGCTACCCTTCCTACGAGCAGTACTTC.

This clonotype has at least ten counts. The rearrangement links TRBV18 to TRBJ1-6, with D hard to call. The CDR3 is 13 residues long. Deletions cut 0 bases from V and 14 bases from J, with 11 bases between. Germline V gives CDR1 KGHSH, CDR2 LQKENI. CDR3 residues: CASSPPTSSTLHF. CDR3 bases: TGTGCCAGCTCACCACCGACAAGTTCGACCCTCCACTTT. Together with reference TRBV18 and TRBJ1-6, the CDR3 gives the full variable domain: NAGVMQNPRHLVRRRGQEARLRCSPMKGHSHVYWYRQLPEEGLKFMVYLQKENIIDESGMPKERFSAEFPKEGPSILRIQQVVRGDSAAYFCASSPPTSSTLHFGNGTRLTVT.

The CDR3 DNA is TGTGCCAGCAGTCCCGGGCGAGCGGGCGGGGAGCTGTTTTTT. This sequence encodes CASSPGRAGGELFF. The chain is built from TRBV6-2 or TRBV6-3 and TRBJ2-2; perhaps TRBD2 as D (6 bases). V lost 5 bases and J lost 7, with 14 bases in between. The CDR3 is made up of 14 amino acids. Germline loops: CDR1 MNHEY, CDR2 SVGEGT.

This clonotype was detected many times. It is unclear where the CDR3 begins or ends on the DNA, so no DNA is shown, and the CDR3 is as TCRdb lists it. CDR3 amino acids: CASSSSGLLGQPQHF. The genes are TRBV19 and TRBJ1-5. The CDR3 has 15 residues if both end residues are counted. The V gene's germline CDR1 is LNHDA and CDR2 SQIVND (reference sequence).

This clonotype was seen at least ten times. The gene calls are TRBV27 and TRBJ2-2; 7 nucleotides align to TRBD2. This CDR3 has 15 residues. Germline values: CDR1 MNHEY, CDR2 SMNVEV (reference sequence). V shed 7 bases and J 5 bases; nucleotides not matched to a gene: 10. The CDR3 protein is CASKSAGAGTGELFF. The CDR3 DNA is TGTGCCAGCAAATCGGCGGGAGCAGGGACCGGGGAGCTGTTTTTT.

This clonotype was recorded a few times. J is TRBJ1-3 and V is TRBV9, with D uncertain. Trimming removed 1 base from V and 3 bases from J, with 8 bases in between. This CDR3 spans 14 amino acids. Germline V gene lookup returns CDR1 SGDLS and CDR2 YYNGEE. This CDR3 is CASSVFGNGNTIYF. CDR3 nucleotide sequence: TGTGCCAGCAGCGTATTTGGTAATGGAAACACCATATATTTT.

Only a few counts were recorded for this clonotype. The chain uses TRBV19 and TRBJ2-1, with 12 bases aligning to TRBD2. The CDR3 is 18 amino acids. V gave up 3 bases and J gave up 5 bases; unmatched junction bases: 11. The germline gives CDR1 LNHDA, CDR2 SQIVND (reference sequence). This chain's CDR3 is CASSILRGLAGRNNEQFF. The CDR3 bases are TGTGCCAGTAGTATTCTCCGTGGACTAGCGGGAAGAAACAATGAGCAGTTCTTC.

This clonotype showed up many times. V and J are TRBV4-2 and TRBJ2-5; 8 nucleotides line up with TRBD2. CDR1 LGHNA and CDR2 YNFKEQ come from the germline V gene. The CDR3 has 15 amino acids. After removal of 2 bases from V and 2 bases from J, the junction contained 4 bases not matched to a gene. CDR3 DNA: TGTGCCAGCAGCCAACTGACTAGCGAGCAAGAGACCCAGTACTTC. Translated: CASSQLTSEQETQYF.

As regards this clonotype: At one end, the junction sequence differs from germline, possibly due to a read error. The chain recombines TRBV6-5 with TRBJ2-7, with a possible D match to TRBD1 (5 bases). Germline V gene lookup returns CDR1 MNHEY and CDR2 SVGAGI. This CDR3 contains 14 residues. Here the CDR3 reads CASSDSDRDYEQYF. The CDR3, as DNA: TGTGCCAGCAGTGACTCCGACAGAGACTACGAGCAGTACTTC.

This clonotype has more than one count but fewer than ten. The chain is built from TRBV4-3 and TRBJ1-2; the match to TRBD1 covers 8 bases. V was pared by 0 bases and J by 7 bases, with 7 bases of the junction left unmatched. There are 15 residues in the CDR3. Per the germline V gene, CDR1 is LGHNA and CDR2 is YSLEER. The DNA for the CDR3 is TGCGCCAGCAGCCAAGAGTCCAGGGGGCGAGGTGGCTACACCTTC. Protein product: CASSQESRGRGGYTF.

This clonotype occurred many times. This rearrangement joins TRBV6-1 to TRBJ2-2; perhaps D is TRBD1 or TRBD2 (6 bases each). CDR3 length: 12 amino acids. V shed 6 bases and J shed 8 bases, with 10 bases lying between them. Germline V gives CDR1 MNHNS, CDR2 SASEGT. The CDR3 DNA reads TGTGCCAGCAGCCGCGGGACAGGGGAGCTGTTTTTT. It specifies CASSRGTGELFF.